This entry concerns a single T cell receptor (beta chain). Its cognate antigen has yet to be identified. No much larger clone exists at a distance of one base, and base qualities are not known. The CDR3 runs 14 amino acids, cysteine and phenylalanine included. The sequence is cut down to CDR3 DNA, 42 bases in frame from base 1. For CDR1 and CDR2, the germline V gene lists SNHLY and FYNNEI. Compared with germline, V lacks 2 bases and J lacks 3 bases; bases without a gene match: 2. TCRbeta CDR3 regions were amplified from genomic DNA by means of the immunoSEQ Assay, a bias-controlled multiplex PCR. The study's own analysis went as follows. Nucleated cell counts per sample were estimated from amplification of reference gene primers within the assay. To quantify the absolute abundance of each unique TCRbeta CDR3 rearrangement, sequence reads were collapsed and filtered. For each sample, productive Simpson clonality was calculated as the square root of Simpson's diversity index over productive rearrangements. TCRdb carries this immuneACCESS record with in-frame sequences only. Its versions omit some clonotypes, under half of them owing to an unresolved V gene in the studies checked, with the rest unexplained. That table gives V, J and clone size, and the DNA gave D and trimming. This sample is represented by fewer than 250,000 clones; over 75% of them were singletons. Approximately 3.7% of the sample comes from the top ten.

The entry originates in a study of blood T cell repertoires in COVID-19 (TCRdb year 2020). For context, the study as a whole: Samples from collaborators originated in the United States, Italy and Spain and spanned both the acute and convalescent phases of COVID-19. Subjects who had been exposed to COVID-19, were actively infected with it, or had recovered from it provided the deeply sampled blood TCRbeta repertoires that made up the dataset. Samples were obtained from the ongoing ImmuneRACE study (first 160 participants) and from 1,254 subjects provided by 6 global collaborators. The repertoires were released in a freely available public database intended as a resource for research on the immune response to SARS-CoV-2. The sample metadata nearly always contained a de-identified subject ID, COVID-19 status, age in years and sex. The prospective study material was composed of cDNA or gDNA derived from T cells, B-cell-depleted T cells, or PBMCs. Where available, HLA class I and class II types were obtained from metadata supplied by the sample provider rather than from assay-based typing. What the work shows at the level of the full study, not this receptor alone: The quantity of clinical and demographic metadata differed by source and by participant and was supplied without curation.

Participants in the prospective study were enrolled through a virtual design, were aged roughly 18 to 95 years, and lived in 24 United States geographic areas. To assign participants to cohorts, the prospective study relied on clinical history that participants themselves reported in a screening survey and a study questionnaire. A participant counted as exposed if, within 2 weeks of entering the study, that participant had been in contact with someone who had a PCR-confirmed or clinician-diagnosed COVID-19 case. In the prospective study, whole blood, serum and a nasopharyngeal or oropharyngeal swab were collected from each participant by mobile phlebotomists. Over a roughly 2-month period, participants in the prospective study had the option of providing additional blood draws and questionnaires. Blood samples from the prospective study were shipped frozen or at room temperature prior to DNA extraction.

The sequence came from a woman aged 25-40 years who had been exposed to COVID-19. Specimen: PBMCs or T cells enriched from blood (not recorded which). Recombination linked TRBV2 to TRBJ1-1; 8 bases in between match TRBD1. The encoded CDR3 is CASSEQGAHTEAFF. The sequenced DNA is TGTGCCAGCAGTGAACAGGGGGCGCACACTGAAGCTTTCTTT.